Presented here are 19 T cell receptor beta chains from one specimen sequenced in a study of blood T cell repertoires in COVID-19. Repertoires were generated with immunoSEQ multiplex PCR, while TCRdb's copy carries only in-frame clones and drops some. The table includes over 200,000 clones, approximately 91% detected once. The sample was peripheral blood. The receptors stem from a woman aged 55-69 years with acute or convalescent COVID-19.

The chain recombines TRBV5-1 with TRBJ1-2; D remains ambiguous. Per germline, CDR1 SGHRS and CDR2 YFSETQ. Trimming took 4 bases from V and 7 from J, leaving 11 bases between them. The CDR3 covers 12 residues. This CDR3 is CASSGSNSGYTF. The DNA for the CDR3 is TGCGCCAGCAGCGGGAGCAATAGTGGCTACACCTTC.

The chain is built from TRBV11-2 and TRBJ2-3; the match to TRBD1 covers 7 bases. The CDR3 runs to 15 residues. Germline assignment: CDR1 SGHAT and CDR2 FQNNGV. V dropped 0 bases and J dropped 8; count of bases not matched to a gene: 8. CDR3 region: CASSLDGTALFTQYF. The CDR3 region has the DNA TGTGCCAGCAGCTTAGATGGGACAGCCCTTTTTACGCAGTATTTT.

The chain has TRBV28 and TRBJ2-1; 9 positions match TRBD2. The V gene's germline CDR1 is MDHEN and CDR2 SYDVKM. J lost 7 bases, V lost 6 bases, and 10 bases had no gene match. There are 15 residues in the CDR3. CDR3 region: CASSSGGRAFNEQFF. The CDR3 DNA reads as TGTGCCAGCAGCTCGGGCGGGAGGGCCTTTAATGAGCAGTTCTTC.

The V and J genes are TRBV2 and TRBJ2-7, with 8 bases that match TRBD2. Trimming removed 8 bases from V and 1 base from J; junction bases left unmatched: 16. Germline V CDR1 and CDR2: SNHLY, FYNNEI. CDR3 length: 17 residues. The CDR3 nucleotides read TGTGCCAGCCGAACCGAGGCGAGACTAGCGAGGTCCTACGAGCAGTACTTC. It is translated as CASRTEARLARSYEQYF.

DNA for the CDR3: TGTGCCAGCAGCGTAGGGAGGGTCACTGAAGCTTTCTTT. Protein product: CASSVGRVTEAFF. The chain is built from TRBV9 and TRBJ1-1; D is unresolved. The ends were cut back, 0 bases at V and 4 bases at J, with 7 bases in the middle. The germline V gene encodes CDR1 SGDLS and CDR2 YYNGEE. This CDR3 contains 13 residues.

The chain uses TRBV7-2 and TRBJ1-6, with 11 bases that match TRBD1. Germline V lookup: CDR1 SGHTA, CDR2 FQGNSA. The CDR3 runs 16 residues. V lost 5 bases and J lost 7; bases outside the gene matches: 7. The CDR3 region is CASSSGTGGKNSPLHF. The CDR3 bases are TGTGCCAGCAGCAGCGGGACAGGGGGAAAGAATTCACCCCTCCACTTT.

The V and J genes are TRBV11-2 and TRBJ1-1; D is uncertain. Per the germline V gene, CDR1 is SGHAT and CDR2 is FQNNGV. Trimming left V 6 bases short and J 1 base short, with 15 bases between. This CDR3 has 15 amino acids. The CDR3 loop is CASRHQSTPNTEAFF. The CDR3 nucleotides are TGTGCCAGCAGACATCAGTCGACACCGAACACTGAAGCTTTCTTT.

This clone was counted once. The chain couples TRBV19 to TRBJ1-5, with TRBD1 identical over 9 bases. V trimming: 7 bases; J trimming: 4 bases; junction bases outside the gene matches: 2. This CDR3 is built from 13 residues. The germline V gene has CDR1 LNHDA and CDR2 SQIVND (reference sequence). The CDR3 here is CASTGTGNQPQHF. CDR3 nucleotide sequence: TGTGCCAGTACCGGGACAGGGAATCAGCCCCAGCATTTT.

This CDR3 reads CASNTGINQPQHF. DNA of the CDR3: TGTGCCAGTAATACAGGGATCAATCAGCCCCAGCATTTT. The V gene is TRBV19, the J gene TRBJ1-5; D is perhaps TRBD1 (6 bases). Trimming removed 7 bases from V and 3 bases from J, with 10 bases in between. Germline V gene data show CDR1 as LNHDA and CDR2 as SQIVND (reference sequence). The CDR3 length is 13 residues.

V and J are TRBV7-9 and TRBJ1-2; the match to TRBD1 covers 9 bases. The V segment lost 6 bases and the J segment 3 bases; nucleotides outside the gene matches: 8. The CDR3 runs 15 residues. CDR1 is SEHNR and CDR2 is FQNEAQ in the germline V gene (reference sequence). The CDR3: CASSIQGAVDYGYTF. The CDR3 bases are TGTGCCAGCAGTATACAGGGGGCCGTCGACTATGGCTACACCTTC.

This clone was recorded only once. V gene TRBV15 combines with J gene TRBJ2-1; no definite D call. This CDR3 has 15 residues. V was trimmed by 0 bases and J by 2 bases, leaving 8 bases between them. Germline V lookup: CDR1 LNHNV, CDR2 YYDKDF (reference sequence). The CDR3 here is CATSRDQLAYNEQFF. The CDR3 region has the DNA TGTGCCACCAGCAGAGATCAGCTAGCCTACAATGAGCAGTTCTTC. Together with reference TRBV15 and TRBJ2-1, the CDR3 gives the full variable domain: DAMVIQNPRYQVTQFGKPVTLSCSQTLNHNVMYWYQQKSSQAPKLLFHYYDKDFNNEADTPDNFQSRRPNTSFCFLDIRSPGLGDTAMYLCATSRDQLAYNEQFFGPGTRLTVL.

This rearrangement joins TRBV2 to TRBJ1-1; 7 bases match TRBD1. Germline CDR1 is SNHLY and CDR2 is FYNNEI. V shed 6 bases, J shed 1 base, and the junction held 2 bases outside the gene matches. This CDR3 has 13 residues. The CDR3, as DNA: TGTGCCAGCAGGGACAGGACGAACACTGAAGCTTTCTTT. The encoded protein is CASRDRTNTEAFF.

The chain recombines TRBV5-5 with TRBJ1-5; D is perhaps TRBD1 (5 bases). Germline V gene data show CDR1 as SGHKS and CDR2 as YYEKEE (reference sequence). The V and J ends lost 0 bases and 4 bases respectively, with 20 bases between them. The CDR3 consists of 18 residues. The CDR3, as DNA: TGTGCCAGCAGCTTGGCCTGGTCGGGGGGGATGAAGAATCAGCCCCAGCATTTT. Its translation: CASSLAWSGGMKNQPQHF.

The chain carries TRBV21-1 and TRBJ2-1; the table gives TRBD2 as D, unverified against the DNA. TRBV21-1 has pseudogene status. The CDR3 is 12 residues long. In nucleotides, the CDR3 is TGTGCCAGCGCAGGAGGATACAATGAGCAGTTCTTC. Translated: CASAGGYNEQFF.

This chain connects TRBV28 to TRBJ2-3; D gene ambiguous. V lost 8 bases and J lost 0, with 6 bases in between. Germline CDR1 is MDHEN and CDR2 is SYDVKM. CDR3 length: 12 amino acids. CDR3 nucleotides: TGTGCCAGCGGAGCGAGCACAGATACGCAGTATTTT. This gives the protein CASGASTDTQYF.

This rearrangement joins TRBV6-2 or TRBV6-3 to TRBJ2-1, with D uncertain. The germline V gene encodes CDR1 MNHEY and CDR2 SVGEGT. The CDR3 contains 11 residues. With 3 bases removed from V and 8 bases from J, the gap between germline ends came to 5 bases. The CDR3 DNA reads as TGTGCCAGCAGTTATATCGATGAGCAGTTCTTC. Translation: CASSYIDEQFF.

The chain recombines TRBV29-1 with TRBJ2-7; tentatively, D is TRBD2 (5 bases). The V end lost 4 bases, the J end lost 5 bases, and 18 bases lay between the germline ends. CDR3 length: 14 residues. CDR1 SQVTM and CDR2 ANQGSEA come from the germline V gene. In nucleotides, the CDR3 is TGCAGCGTTGTCCCCAGGACGGGGATCCACGAGCAGTACTTC. Translation gives CSVVPRTGIHEQYF.

The V and J genes are TRBV11-2 and TRBJ2-1; weak D call: TRBD2 (6 bases). This CDR3 has 15 amino acids. V gave up 3 bases and J gave up 0 bases, with 9 bases separating them. Germline V CDR1 and CDR2: SGHAT, FQNNGV. The CDR3 spells CASSFSGGSYNEQFF. The CDR3 DNA follows: TGTGCCAGCAGCTTTAGCGGAGGCTCCTACAATGAGCAGTTCTTC.

This chain uses TRBV12-3 or TRBV12-4 with TRBJ2-7; D call uncertain. The ends were cut back, 5 bases at V and 3 bases at J, with 8 bases in the middle. This CDR3 comprises 12 residues. Here the CDR3 DNA reads TGTGCCAGCAGTCTTAGACTCTACGAGCAGTACTTC. It translates to CASSLRLYEQYF.